Presented here are 3 T cell receptor beta chains from one specimen sequenced in a study of blood T cell repertoires in COVID-19. The data were produced by immunoSEQ multiplex PCR, yet TCRdb's version contains in-frame clones alone and is incomplete. The sample holds hundreds of thousands of clones, about 89% seen once. The sequenced sample was PBMCs or T cells enriched from blood (not recorded which). The source of these receptors is a man aged 55 to 70 who had recovered from COVID-19.

CDR3 loop: CASSPSGQGASNEKLFF. CDR3 sequence (DNA): TGTGCCAGCAGCCCCTCCGGACAGGGGGCGTCTAATGAAAAACTGTTTTTT. This chain links TRBV3-1 (or the pseudogene TRBV3-2) with TRBJ1-4, with 11 bases identical to TRBD1. The CDR3 length is 17 residues. Germline lookup yields CDR1 LGHDT and CDR2 YNNKEL (reference sequence). The junction had 7 bases not matched to a gene; V was cut back by 4 bases and J by 3 bases.

This clone came up a few times. In the same sample, other DNA sequences code for this CDR3. This sequence joins TRBV2 and TRBJ1-1; D might be TRBD1 (5 bases). Germline lookup yields CDR1 SNHLY and CDR2 FYNNEI. V gave up 8 bases and J gave up 1 base, with 8 bases separating them. The CDR3 contains 12 residues. The chain's CDR3 is CASRGGNTEAFF. DNA for the CDR3: TGTGCCAGCCGGGGGGGGAACACTGAAGCTTTCTTT.

Only one count was recorded for this clone. The V call is TRBV29-1, the J call TRBJ2-2; 9 bases line up with TRBD1. The junction had 0 bases not matched to a gene; V was cut back by 4 bases and J by 6 bases. The CDR3 runs to 12 residues. Per the germline V gene, CDR1 is SQVTM and CDR2 is ANQGSEA. CDR3 loop: CSVGQGAGELFF. The CDR3 DNA sequence: TGCAGCGTTGGACAGGGGGCCGGGGAGCTGTTTTTT.